This T cell receptor beta chain was obtained from a study of blood T cell repertoires in COVID-19. Study-wide background: From T cells, B-cell-depleted T cells, or PBMCs came the material, which was cDNA or gDNA.

The assay was immunoSEQ multiplex PCR, and TCRdb's table has in-frame clones only and misses some. The sample lists approximately 470,000 clones; around 90% were seen once. The ends were cut back, 6 bases at V and 3 bases at J, with 9 bases in the middle. This CDR3 has 14 amino acids. Germline assignment: CDR1 MGHDK and CDR2 SYGVNS. Participants were aged about 18 to 90 years, lived in under 30 US areas, and enrolled virtually. Cohort 3 donors were reported recovered after two negative PCRs, clearance, or symptom resolution. The V call is TRBV25-1, the J call TRBJ1-6; D might be TRBD1 (5 bases). Input material: PBMCs or T cells enriched from blood (not recorded which). The clonotype originates from a young woman who had recovered from COVID-19. CDR3 protein: CASRDRLYNSPLHF. The CDR3 DNA reads TGTGCCAGCAGAGACAGACTCTATAATTCACCCCTCCACTTT. The full variable domain, rest sourced from reference TRBV25-1 and TRBJ1-6, is EADIYQTPRYLVIGTGKKITLECSQTMGHDKMYWYQQDPGMELHLIHYSYGVNSTEKGDLSSESTVSRIRTEHFPLTLESARPSHTSQYLCASRDRLYNSPLHFGNGTRLTVT.